These 8 T cell receptor beta chains originate from one sample sequenced in a study of T cell responses to AZD1222 COVID-19 vaccine. This table comes from immunoSEQ multiplex PCR, and its TCRdb copy is limited to in-frame clones, with some not included. The sample lists about 190,000 clones; under 95% were seen once. The source was peripheral blood, collected on day 0 of AZD1222 vaccination. The receptors were gathered from an adult in good health.

V is TRBV6-5 and J is TRBJ2-7, with 8 positions matching TRBD1. Germline CDR1 reads MNHEY; CDR2 reads SVGAGI. The CDR3 totals 14 residues. Trimming took 6 bases from V and 2 from J; bases not matched to a gene: 6. CDR3 nucleotides: TGTGCCAGCAGGAAGACAGGGGCTACCTACGAGCAGTACTTC. Amino acid sequence: CASRKTGATYEQYF.

The chain has TRBV27 and TRBJ2-7; 7 nucleotides align to TRBD2. The CDR3 extends over 17 amino acids. V was pared by 0 bases and J by 1 base, with 9 bases of the junction left unmatched. The germline V gene has CDR1 MNHEY and CDR2 SMNVEV (reference sequence). CDR3 DNA: TGTGCCAGCAGTTTATCGTCCGACGGGGGAGGGTCCTACGAGCAGTACTTC. Its protein is CASSLSSDGGGSYEQYF.

This clone was detected only once. The chain carries TRBV28 and TRBJ1-1, with a tentative D call TRBD1 (6 bases). The germline CDR1 and CDR2 sequences are MDHEN and SYDVKM. V shed 6 bases and J shed 0 bases, with 17 bases lying between them. CDR3 size: 16 residues. The CDR3 spells CASRPDRRPLNTEAFF. The CDR3 coding sequence is TGTGCCAGCAGACCCGACAGGCGGCCCTTGAACACTGAAGCTTTCTTT.

The J gene is TRBJ1-5, the V gene TRBV18, with D maybe TRBD1 (5 bases). V dropped 4 bases and J dropped 0 bases, with 10 bases sitting between them. The CDR3 runs to 15 residues. Germline assignment: CDR1 KGHSH and CDR2 LQKENI. The CDR3 loop reads CASSLVTGSNQPQHF. As DNA, the CDR3 is TGTGCCAGCTCACTAGTAACAGGTAGCAATCAGCCCCAGCATTTT.

The chain employs TRBV18 and TRBJ2-5; perhaps TRBD2 as D (5 bases). Germline CDR1 KGHSH, CDR2 LQKENI. Trimming stripped 4 bases from V and 5 bases from J, with 11 bases between. There are 13 residues in the CDR3. CDR3 protein: CASSLGRDETQYF. DNA for the CDR3: TGTGCCAGCTCACTCGGACGGGATGAGACCCAGTACTTC.

The rearrangement links TRBV7-8 to TRBJ2-7; D not certain. V lost 0 bases and J lost 5, with 29 bases in between. The CDR3 extends over 20 amino acids. The V gene's germline CDR1 is SGHVS and CDR2 FQNEAQ. For the CDR3, the DNA is TGTGCCAGCAGCTTAGCTGGGGAAGGAGAAGTAGGAAGGTTAGTCCACGAGCAGTACTTC. Translation gives CASSLAGEGEVGRLVHEQYF.

The rearrangement uses TRBV7-7 and TRBJ2-5; no clear D. The CDR3 spans 13 residues. Germline values: CDR1 SSHAT, CDR2 FNYEAQ (reference sequence). V was clipped by 0 bases and J by 2 bases, with 4 bases between them. CDR3 coding DNA: TGTGCCAGCAGCTTAGCGGTACAAGAGACCCAGTACTTC. Residues: CASSLAVQETQYF.

The rearrangement joins TRBV2 to TRBJ2-3; possibly TRBD2 for D (6 bases). CDR3 length equals 10 residues. Germline values: CDR1 SNHLY, CDR2 FYNNEI. V gave up 6 bases and J gave up 11 bases, with 9 bases separating them. The CDR3: CASRMGGQYF. The CDR3 DNA follows: TGTGCCAGCAGAATGGGGGGGCAGTATTTT.